This T cell receptor beta chain comes out of a study of T cell changes during pregnancy in multiple sclerosis. Using immunoSEQ multiplex PCR, the repertoire was profiled, and TCRdb retains in-frame clones only, with some absent. The sample lists under 55,000 clones, almost 95% seen once, with around 0.76% in the top ten. CDR1 GTSNPN and CDR2 SVGIG come from the germline V gene (reference sequence). V lost 2 bases, J lost 8 bases, and 15 bases lay in between. The CDR3 extends over 13 amino acids. The sequences come from CD4+ T cells from peripheral blood mononuclear cells, collected in the third trimester of pregnancy. This clonotype was sampled from a female donor with multiple sclerosis, enrolled in a pregnancy study. The chain recombines TRBV30 with TRBJ1-2; perhaps TRBD1 as D (6 bases). The CDR3 sequence: CAWSRDRPRGYTF. CDR3 sequence (DNA): TGTGCCTGGAGTCGTGACAGGCCTCGAGGCTACACCTTC.